Ten or more counts support the clone carrying this TCR beta chain. This entry comes from a study of blood T cell repertoires in COVID-19. Clones were read by immunoSEQ multiplex PCR, and TCRdb kept only the in-frame ones, dropping some. The table shows tens of thousands of clones, with more than 65% occurring only once. V was clipped by 0 bases and J by 5 bases, with 7 bases between them. The CDR3 spans 13 residues. Germline V CDR1 and CDR2: SGHVS, FNYEAQ. Sequenced sample: peripheral blood. The chain employs TRBV7-6 and TRBJ2-5; D remains ambiguous. The receptor was derived from a man in his sixties with acute or convalescent COVID-19. CDR3 in amino acids: CASSLAPGETQYF. The CDR3 nucleotides are TGTGCCAGCAGCTTAGCACCCGGGGAGACCCAGTACTTC. Variable domain in full (rest from reference TRBV7-6 and TRBJ2-5): GAGVSQSPRYKVTKRGQDVALRCDPISGHVSLYWYRQALGQGPEFLTYFNYEAQQDKSGLPNDRFSAERPEGSISTLTIQRTEQRDSAMYRCASSLAPGETQYFGPGTRLLVL.